Listed below are T cell receptor beta chains from one sample, sequenced in a study of blood T cell repertoires in COVID-19. The assay was immunoSEQ multiplex PCR, and TCRdb's table has in-frame clones only and misses some. In the table there are 150,000 to 200,000 clones, roughly four fifths of which are singletons. Specimen: peripheral blood. All receptors come from a man aged 25 to 40 with active or convalescent COVID-19. Both conserved end residues are part of each CDR3. For some rows the clone size is stated as once, few or many, or as a class when expanded; others skip it.

abundance,v_gene,j_gene,CDR3aa
-,TRBV28,TRBJ1-5,CASSFLRYSNQPQHF
-,TRBV19,TRBJ1-5,CASSMVQAQPQHF
-,TRBV19,TRBJ1-2,CASSTAGPCTF
few,TRBV9,TRBJ1-1,CASSVTGGFAEAFF
-,TRBV15,TRBJ2-2,CATSSGQANTGELFF
-,TRBV9,TRBJ1-6,CASSVEGSGNSPLHF
-,TRBV24-1,TRBJ2-6,CATSDSGAGGLSFFSGANVLTF
-,TRBV6-4,TRBJ2-6,CASIGATGANVLTF
once,TRBV3-1/TRBV3-2,TRBJ2-3,CASSLYSQGRTDTQYF
-,TRBV19,TRBJ2-5,CASSISRGRETQYF
-,TRBV20-1,TRBJ2-4,CSASVQGALGKNIQYF
-,TRBV6-4,TRBJ2-3,CASSDGGGTDTQYF
-,TRBV30,TRBJ1-2,CAWSRDRGNYGYTF
-,TRBV5-1,TRBJ1-6,CASSLGQNNSPLHF
-,TRBV2,TRBJ1-2,CASSGDRDGYTF
-,TRBV30,TRBJ1-5,CAWSVPLSAGGQPQHF
once,TRBV25-1,TRBJ1-2,CASSESVGTDSLYGYTF
-,TRBV27,TRBJ1-2,CASSLTGAVWSGYTF
-,TRBV5-6,TRBJ2-1,CASRGSGRSEQFF
-,TRBV7-9,TRBJ1-5,CASSSHIESPQHF
-,TRBV4-1,TRBJ1-2,CASSQEPIKDRAYGYTF
-,TRBV11-3,TRBJ2-5,CASSTRLAGAQETQYF
-,TRBV18,TRBJ2-5,CASSPMIGAQETQYF
-,TRBV5-6,TRBJ2-7,CASSLDGTTSQEQYF
-,TRBV27,TRBJ2-2,CASSPTSGTANTGELFF